These 26 T cell receptor beta chains share one sample of origin, sequenced in a study of CD8 T cells in Susac syndrome. After extraction with the RNeasy kit, about 0.45 to 1 ug of the RNA was reverse transcribed using random hexamers. Using its own MiXCR run on the immunoSEQ multiplex PCR reads, TCRdb lists one record per CDR3 protein. The sample carries 150,000 to 200,000 distinct CDR3 sequences, around 93% recorded once. The sample taken for sequencing was CD4+ T cells from PBMCs. These TCRs come from a human donor in good health.

The rearrangement uses TRBV20-1 and TRBJ1-1, with unresolved D. V gave up 5 bases and J gave up 5 bases, with 12 bases separating them. Per the germline V gene, CDR1 is DFQATT and CDR2 is SNEGSKA (reference sequence). The CDR3 runs 12 residues. CDR3 in amino acids: CSAEGRWTEAFF. The CDR3 DNA reads TGCAGTGCTGAGGGCCGGTGGACTGAAGCTTTCTTT.

The V call is TRBV21-1, the J call TRBJ1-6. TRBV21-1 is marked as a pseudogene. The CDR3 runs 14 residues. The CDR3 loop reads CASSKVWEDSPLHF. The CDR3 coding sequence is TGTGCCAGCAGCAAAGTATGGGAGGATTCACCCCTCCACTTT.

J is TRBJ2-2 and V is TRBV7-3; 8 nucleotides agree with TRBD2. Germline V gene sequence: CDR1 SGHTA, CDR2 FQGTGA. The V gene end was trimmed by 1 base and the J gene end by 2 bases; junction bases not matched to a gene: 9. The CDR3 contains 18 residues. The CDR3 DNA reads TGTGCCAGCAGCTTAAGGGCGAGCGGGGGCTTAAACACCGGGGAGCTGTTTTTT. This translates into CASSLRASGGLNTGELFF.

V and J are TRBV4-2 and TRBJ1-5; tentatively, D is TRBD1 (6 bases). Trimming took off 5 bases at V and 9 bases at J, with 11 bases between the two ends. Germline V gene lookup returns CDR1 LGHNA and CDR2 YNFKEQ. The CDR3 totals 12 residues. The CDR3 region has the DNA TGTGCCAGCAGCTATCCACAGGGGCCCCAGCATTTT. It specifies CASSYPQGPQHF.

The rearrangement uses TRBV6-5 and TRBJ2-5; D might be TRBD2 (5 bases). The germline V gene has CDR1 MNHEY and CDR2 SVGAGI. The V and J ends lost 0 bases and 3 bases respectively, with 11 bases between them. The CDR3 has 15 residues. The DNA of the CDR3 is TGTGCCAGCAGTTACTCGGGCGGGTCCGAAGAGACCCAGTACTTC. It translates to CASSYSGGSEETQYF.

The chain carries TRBV9 and TRBJ1-2; a possible D gene is TRBD1 (5 bases). Germline CDR1 SGDLS, CDR2 YYNGEE. Between the trimmed V and J ends, which lost 6 bases and 4 bases, there was a span of 22 bases. The CDR3 totals 16 residues. The CDR3 here is CASNPMGPGVGYGYTF. The CDR3 DNA reads as TGTGCCAGCAACCCCATGGGGCCGGGTGTTGGCTATGGCTACACCTTC.

The chain uses TRBV9 and TRBJ2-2, with D perhaps TRBD1 (6 bases). The CDR3 is made up of 13 amino acids. Germline CDR1 SGDLS, CDR2 YYNGEE. The V end was cut by 1 base, the J end by 5 bases, with 6 bases between. As DNA, the CDR3 is TGTGCCAGCAGCGTACAGGGGACCGGGGAGCTGTTTTTT. It codes for CASSVQGTGELFF.

This sequence joins TRBV2 and TRBJ1-5; tentatively, D is TRBD1 (5 bases). Germline V gene data show CDR1 as SNHLY and CDR2 as FYNNEI. The CDR3 consists of 14 residues. Trimming removed 6 bases at V and 6 bases at J, with 15 bases between. The CDR3, as DNA: TGTGCCAGCAGAATGCAGGGTGGGGCTCAGCCCCAGCATTTT. This encodes CASRMQGGAQPQHF. The entire variable domain, with the rest obtained from reference TRBV2 and TRBJ1-5, is as follows: EPEVTQTPSHQVTQMGQEVILRCVPISNHLYFYWYRQILGQKVEFLVSFYNNEISEKSEIFDDQFSVERPDGSNFTLKIRSTKLEDSAMYFCASRMQGGAQPQHFGDGTRLSIL.

This clonotype was seen a few times. This chain joins TRBV7-8 and TRBJ1-2; perhaps TRBD1 as D (5 bases). The length of the CDR3 is 14 residues. Trimming left V 1 base short and J 4 bases short, with 10 bases between. CDR1 is SGHVS and CDR2 is FQNEAQ in the germline V gene. CDR3 nucleotides: TGTGCCAGCAGCTTAGAGGGGTCACTCTATGGCTACACCTTC. Its protein is CASSLEGSLYGYTF.

The chain employs TRBV4-2 and TRBJ2-2; 11 nucleotides align to TRBD2. CDR3 length: 16 residues. Germline V gene lookup returns CDR1 LGHNA and CDR2 YNFKEQ. J gave up 4 bases and V 2 bases, and 3 bases lay outside the gene matches. CDR3 sequence reads: CASSQHSGGGTGELFF. DNA of the CDR3: TGTGCCAGCAGCCAACATAGCGGGGGGGGCACCGGGGAGCTGTTTTTT.

The chain employs TRBV27 and TRBJ2-7; 8 nucleotides agree with TRBD1. The CDR3 length is 16 residues. Unmatched junction bases numbered 14, after V lost 6 bases and J lost 4 bases. Germline V gives CDR1 MNHEY, CDR2 SMNVEV (reference sequence). The CDR3 region is CASRSNRYRGSYEQYF. The CDR3 coding sequence is TGTGCCAGCAGGTCAAATCGTTACAGGGGGTCGTACGAGCAGTACTTC.

The chain couples TRBV28 to TRBJ2-3; D is perhaps TRBD1 (6 bases). This CDR3 is built from 16 residues. V gave up 5 bases and J gave up 5 bases, with 20 bases separating them. Per the germline V gene, CDR1 is MDHEN and CDR2 is SYDVKM. CDR3 DNA sequence: TGTGCCAGCAGTCCCCCGACAGGCGTGCGGAGAGATACGCAGTATTTT. Translating it yields CASSPPTGVRRDTQYF. Complete variable domain (other parts from reference TRBV28 and TRBJ2-3): DVKVTQSSRYLVKRTGEKVFLECVQDMDHENMFWYRQDPGLGLRLIYFSYDVKMKEKGDIPEGYSVSREKKERFSLILESASTNQTSMYLCASSPPTGVRRDTQYFGPGTRLTVL.

The rearrangement uses TRBV6-6 and TRBJ2-7; 7 nucleotides line up with TRBD2. This CDR3 has 15 amino acids. V lost 2 bases, J lost 1 base, and 5 bases stayed unmatched. Germline values: CDR1 MNHNY, CDR2 SVGAGI (reference sequence). The CDR3 here is CASSYGGGLSYEQYF. The DNA of the CDR3 is TGTGCCAGCAGTTACGGCGGGGGATTATCCTACGAGCAGTACTTC.

This chain links TRBV5-1 with TRBJ1-3; D remains unclear. The V and J ends lost 0 bases and 3 bases respectively, with 10 bases between them. CDR1 SGHRS and CDR2 YFSETQ come from the germline V gene. This CDR3 contains 15 residues. The CDR3 is CASSLDNTGGNTIYF. The DNA of the CDR3 is TGCGCCAGCAGCTTGGATAACACCGGTGGAAACACCATATATTTT.

The rearrangement links TRBV29-1 to TRBJ1-1; TRBD1 matches at 8 bases. The length of the CDR3 is 14 residues. J was trimmed by 9 bases and V by 6 bases; bases with no gene match: 15. Germline V gives CDR1 SQVTM, CDR2 ANQGSEA. In DNA form, the CDR3 reads TGCAGCGTCCACCTAGGGGCAGGGGGCCCTCAAGCTTTCTTT. It yields the protein CSVHLGAGGPQAFF. The full variable domain, rest sourced from reference TRBV29-1 and TRBJ1-1, is SAVISQKPSRDICQRGTSLTIQCQVDSQVTMMFWYRQQPGQSLTLIATANQGSEATYESGFVIDKFPISRPNLTFSTLTVSNMSPEDSSIYLCSVHLGAGGPQAFFGQGTRLTVV.

The chain carries TRBV19 and TRBJ1-2, with 8 bases matching TRBD1. Losses at the gene ends were 4 bases for V and 5 bases for J; bases not matched to a gene: 6. Germline V gene lookup returns CDR1 LNHDA and CDR2 SQIVND (reference sequence). The CDR3 extends over 14 amino acids. The CDR3 DNA reads TGTGCCAGTAGTACCCTGGACAGGGCTTATGGCTACACCTTC. Amino acid sequence: CASSTLDRAYGYTF.

The J gene is TRBJ2-1, the V gene TRBV20-1; 7 nucleotides agree with TRBD1. Germline V gene lookup returns CDR1 DFQATT and CDR2 SNEGSKA (reference sequence). This CDR3 has 15 amino acids. V was clipped by 5 bases and J by 2 bases; unmatched bases: 9. CDR3 DNA: TGCAGTGCTCCTCTACGCACAGGGGCCTACAATGAGCAGTTCTTC. Amino acids: CSAPLRTGAYNEQFF.

The chain joins TRBV7-8 to TRBJ2-2, with D possibly being TRBD2 (6 bases). V was pared by 7 bases and J by 6 bases, with 21 bases between. CDR1 and CDR2 from the germline V gene are SGHVS and FQNEAQ. This CDR3 has 16 amino acids. CDR3 in DNA: TGTGCCAGCAAACCGGGGGAGAAAAACCTAGCCGGGGAGCTGTTTTTT. Amino acids: CASKPGEKNLAGELFF. The full variable domain, rest sourced from reference TRBV7-8 and TRBJ2-2, is GAGVSQSPRYKVAKRGQDVALRCDPISGHVSLFWYQQALGQGPEFLTYFQNEAQLDKSGLPSDRFFAERPEGSVSTLKIQRTQQEDSAVYLCASKPGEKNLAGELFFGEGSRLTVL.

In the case of this clonotype: Germline and junction disagree at one end, which may indicate a read error. The V and J genes are TRBV30 and TRBJ2-1, with D unclear. Germline V gene lookup returns CDR1 GTSNPN and CDR2 SVGIG (reference sequence). The CDR3 covers 13 residues. CDR3 sequence reads: CAWDRHSYNEQLF. CDR3 in DNA: TGTGCCTGGGATCGACACTCCTACAATGAGCAGCTCTTC.

The chain employs TRBV6-6 and TRBJ2-7; a possible D gene is TRBD1 (5 bases). CDR3 length: 14 residues. Germline CDR1 MNHNY, CDR2 SVGAGI (reference sequence). V lost 8 bases and J lost 2, with 16 bases in between. As DNA, the CDR3 is TGTGCCAGCCATTCCGCCGGACAAACCTACGAGCAGTACTTC. Translation: CASHSAGQTYEQYF.

This clonotype was seen a single time. This chain links TRBV5-1 with TRBJ2-3; 9 bases agree with TRBD2. V dropped 7 bases and J dropped 4; count of bases not matched to a gene: 4. Germline V gene lookup returns CDR1 SGHRS and CDR2 YFSETQ. The CDR3 is 13 residues long. CDR3 sequence reads: CASRLAGPDTQYF. Written as DNA, the CDR3 is TGCGCCAGCCGGCTAGCGGGGCCAGATACGCAGTATTTT.

Here the CDR3 DNA reads TGTGCCATCCCGGAAGGCAGGGCCAACGTCCTGACTTTC. Protein product: CAIPEGRANVLTF. This sequence joins TRBV13 and TRBJ2-6; no definite D call. The germline gives CDR1 PRHDT, CDR2 FYEKMQ (reference sequence). The V and J ends lost 10 bases and 5 bases respectively, with 12 bases between them. The CDR3 totals 13 residues.

This chain links TRBV12-3 or TRBV12-4 with TRBJ1-1; D is possibly TRBD1 (5 bases). Trimming stripped 3 bases from V and 4 bases from J, with 12 bases between. CDR3 size: 14 residues. The CDR3 loop is CASSLGGSVTEAFF. CDR3 nucleotide sequence: TGTGCCAGCAGTTTGGGGGGAAGTGTCACTGAAGCTTTCTTT.

The rearrangement links TRBV3-1 to TRBJ2-7, with D tentatively TRBD1 (5 bases). This CDR3 comprises 16 residues. V gave up 1 base and J gave up 2 bases, with 15 bases separating them. The germline V gene has CDR1 LGHDT and CDR2 YNNKEL (reference sequence). The CDR3 DNA follows: TGTGCCAGCAGCCAAGGTGTGAGCACAGGCACCTACGAGCAGTACTTC. It specifies CASSQGVSTGTYEQYF.

The J gene is TRBJ1-5, the V gene TRBV12-3 or TRBV12-4, with D hard to call. V was clipped by 1 base and J by 3 bases, with 4 bases between them. The CDR3 has 13 residues. CDR3 in amino acids: CASSLGPNQPQHF. CDR3 sequence (DNA): TGTGCCAGCAGTTTAGGTCCCAATCAGCCCCAGCATTTT.

This rearrangement joins TRBV6-6 to TRBJ2-3; no definite D call. Germline values: CDR1 MNHNY, CDR2 SVGAGI (reference sequence). Trimming stripped 4 bases from V and 1 base from J, with 15 bases between. The CDR3 is made up of 16 amino acids. CDR3 residues: CASSSLLPAGTDTQYF. In nucleotides, the CDR3 is TGTGCCAGCAGTTCCTTACTACCCGCGGGCACAGATACGCAGTATTTT.